Reported below is one T cell receptor (beta chain). This clonotype showed up many times. Its antigen specificity is not known. One base away there is no much larger clone; base qualities are not given. The data stem from a study of molecular identifiers for immune sequencing clone quantification (dated by TCRdb to about 2018). Background on the whole study: For a replicate experiment, RNA from approximately 20,000 or 100,000 naive CD8 T cells was divided into five aliquots, of which four were sequenced. The study was a methods study using CD8 T cells to benchmark molecular-identifier clustering-based TCR repertoire sequencing (MIDCIRS) and TCR RNA copy counting. What the research found in general, with its limitations: Identical TCR molecules sharing a barcode could cause highly expanded clone sizes to be underestimated. When barcode sub-clustering was omitted, TCR diversity was inflated by chimeric consensus sequences, with chimeras reaching as high as 47%. In CMV-specific effector cells, clones with more than 20 RNA copies contained over 98% of molecules, whereas in naive cells such clones contained under 1% of molecules. Spiked-in Jurkat TCR RNA equivalent to a single cell was reported to be detectable even among 750,000 to 1,000,000 naive CD8 T cells. Modeling gave around 3.3 recovered TCR RNA copies per cell versus 8 to 10 by digital PCR, implying about 30% capture efficiency. The naive libraries included spiked-in Jurkat TCR RNA (roughly nine copies' worth), and this Jurkat TCR RNA is not part of the donor repertoire.

Naive CD8 T cell libraries were made from roughly 20,000 to 1,000,000 sorted cells using 10%, 30% or 50% of purified RNA. Naive CD8 T cells, defined as CD8+CD4-CCR7+CD45RA+, were FACS-sorted into RLT Plus buffer on a BD FACSAria II. To test detection sensitivity, Jurkat RNA equivalent to under 12 TCR copies was spiked into samples of roughly 18,000-1,000,000 naive CD8 T cells. Enrichment of CD8 T cells was done with RosetteSep CD8+ T Cell Enrichment Cocktail plus Ficoll-Paque, and ACK red cell lysis came afterward. Including cysteine and phenylalanine, the CDR3 has 14 amino acids. Of all the DNA, just the CDR3 is kept, 42 bases in frame from base 1. The V end loses 0 bases and the J end loses 10 bases, and a stretch of 10 bases separates them. The germline V gene gives CDR1 as MNHEY and CDR2 as SVGAGI. The receptor library was made with PCR. These reads were obtained on a NextSeq 500. Bulk TCR libraries were prepared as previously described, using TCR primers listed in Table S5. The Qiagen AllPrep DNA/RNA kit was used to purify total RNA. Before any analysis, reads coming from multiple sequencing runs of the same library were combined into one pool. As for the original processing: Reads were retained only if an exact TCR constant sequence was present, and the retained reads were trimmed to 150 nt and grouped according to their 12-nt molecular barcodes. Reads inside each barcode group were sub-clustered using a 15% Levenshtein threshold, and a quality-weighted consensus sequence was constructed for each RNA molecule. Non-functional sequences were removed, as were lower-count sequences one edit away from another. Barcode sub-clusters with fewer than 20% of the maximum read count were removed, based on fitting two negative binomial distributions. TCRdb applied fastp at Q25 and MiXCR to the public reads, then kept only in-frame beta chains. Every entry covers one CDR3 protein and lists the most common genes and DNA from its rows. The V and J calls and clone size come from TCRdb's table, not from the authors' own analysis. The sample includes over 90,000 distinct CDR3 sequences, with around 30% observed a single time. The ten largest clones take up around a tenth of the sample.

The receptor's source is a human donor in good health. Some libraries in this study had Jurkat cell RNA spiked in. The source material was naive CD8+ T cells from blood, with Jurkat cell RNA spiked in. Reading the label with the study, this specimen's cell subset or site is: FACS-sorted CD8+CD4-CCR7+CD45RA+ naive T cells. In this chain, TRBV6-5 is recombined with TRBJ1-6, with the identity of the D gene unclear. The DNA reads as follows: TGTGCCAGCAGTTACTCGAGCCTAAAGTCACCCCTCCACTTT. Its protein reads: CASSYSSLKSPLHF.